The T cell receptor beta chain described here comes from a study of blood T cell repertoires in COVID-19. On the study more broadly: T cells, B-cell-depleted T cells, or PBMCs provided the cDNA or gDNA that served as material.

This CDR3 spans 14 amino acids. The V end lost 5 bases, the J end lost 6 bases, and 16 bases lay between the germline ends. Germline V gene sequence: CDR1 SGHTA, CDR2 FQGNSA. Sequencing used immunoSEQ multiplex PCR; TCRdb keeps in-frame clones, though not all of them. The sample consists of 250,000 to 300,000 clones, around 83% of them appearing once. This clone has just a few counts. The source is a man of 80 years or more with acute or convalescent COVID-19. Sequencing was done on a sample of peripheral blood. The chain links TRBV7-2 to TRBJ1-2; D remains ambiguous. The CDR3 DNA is TGTGCCAGCAGCCCCCGAGGGCAAAAGAATGGCTACACCTTC. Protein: CASSPRGQKNGYTF.